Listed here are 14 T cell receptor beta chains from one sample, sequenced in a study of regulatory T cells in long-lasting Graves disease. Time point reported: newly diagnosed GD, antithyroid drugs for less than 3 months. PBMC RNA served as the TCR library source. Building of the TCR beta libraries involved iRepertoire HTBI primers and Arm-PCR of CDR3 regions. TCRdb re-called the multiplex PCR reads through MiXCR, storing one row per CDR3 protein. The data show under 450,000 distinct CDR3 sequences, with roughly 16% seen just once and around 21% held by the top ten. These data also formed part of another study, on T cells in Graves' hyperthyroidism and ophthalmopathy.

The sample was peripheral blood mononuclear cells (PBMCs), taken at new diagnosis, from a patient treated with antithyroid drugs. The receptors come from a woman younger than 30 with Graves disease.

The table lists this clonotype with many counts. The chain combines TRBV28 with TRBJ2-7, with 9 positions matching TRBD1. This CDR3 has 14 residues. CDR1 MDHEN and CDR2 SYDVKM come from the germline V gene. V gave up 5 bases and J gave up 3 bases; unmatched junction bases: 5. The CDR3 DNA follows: TGTGCCAGCAGTACAGGGGGCGAAATCTACGAGCAGTACTTC. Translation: CASSTGGEIYEQYF.

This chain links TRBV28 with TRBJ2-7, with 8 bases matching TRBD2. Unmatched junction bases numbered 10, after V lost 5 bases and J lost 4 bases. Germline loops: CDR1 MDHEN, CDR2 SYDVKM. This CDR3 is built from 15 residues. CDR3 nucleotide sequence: TGTGCCAGCAGTACCTTGAGCGGGGGAAGGTACGAGCAGTACTTC. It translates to CASSTLSGGRYEQYF.

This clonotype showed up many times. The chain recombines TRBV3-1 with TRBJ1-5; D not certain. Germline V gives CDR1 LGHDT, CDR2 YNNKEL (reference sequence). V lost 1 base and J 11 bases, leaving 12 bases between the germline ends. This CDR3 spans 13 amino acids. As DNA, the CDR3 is TGTGCCAGCAGCCAAGGAAGGAGCGTGGCCCAGCATTTT. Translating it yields CASSQGRSVAQHF.

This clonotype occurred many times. This chain's CDR3 is CASSLELQGSPLHF. The CDR3 DNA reads TGTGCCAGCAGTTTAGAGCTACAGGGTTCACCCCTCCACTTT. The V call is TRBV12-3 or TRBV12-4, the J call TRBJ1-6, with TRBD1 as a possible D gene (6 bases). CDR3 length equals 14 residues. Trimming shortened V by 1 base and J by 9 bases, and 10 bases separated the two germline ends.

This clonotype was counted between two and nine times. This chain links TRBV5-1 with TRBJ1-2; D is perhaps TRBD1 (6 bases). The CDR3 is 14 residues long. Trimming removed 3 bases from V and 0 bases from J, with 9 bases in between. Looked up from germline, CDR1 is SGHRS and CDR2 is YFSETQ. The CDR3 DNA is TGCGCCAGCAGCTGGGGGACATCTAACTATGGCTACACCTTC. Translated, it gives CASSWGTSNYGYTF. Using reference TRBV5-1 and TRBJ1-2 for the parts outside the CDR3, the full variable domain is KAGVTQTPRYLIKTRGQQVTLSCSPISGHRSVSWYQQTPGQGLQFLFEYFSETQRNKGNFPGRFSGRQFSNSRSEMNVSTLELGDSALYLCASSWGTSNYGYTFGSGTRLTVV.

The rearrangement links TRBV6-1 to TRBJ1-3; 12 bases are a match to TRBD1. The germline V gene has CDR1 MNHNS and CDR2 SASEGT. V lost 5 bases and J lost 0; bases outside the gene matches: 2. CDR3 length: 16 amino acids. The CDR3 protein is CASSRDRGHSGNTIYF. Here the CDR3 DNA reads TGTGCCAGCAGTAGGGACAGGGGGCACTCTGGAAACACCATATATTTT.

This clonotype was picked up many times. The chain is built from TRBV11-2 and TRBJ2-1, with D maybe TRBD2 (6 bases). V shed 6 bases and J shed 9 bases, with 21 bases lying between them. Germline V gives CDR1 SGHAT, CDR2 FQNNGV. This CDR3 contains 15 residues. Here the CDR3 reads CASRATLPGEGEQFF. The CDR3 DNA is TGTGCCAGCAGGGCCACTTTGCCGGGAGAGGGTGAGCAGTTCTTC.

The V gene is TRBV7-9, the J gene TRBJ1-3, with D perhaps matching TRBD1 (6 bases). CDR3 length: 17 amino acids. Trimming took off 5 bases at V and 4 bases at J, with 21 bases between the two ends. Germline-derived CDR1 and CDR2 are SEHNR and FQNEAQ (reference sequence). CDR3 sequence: CASSPTIATGSGNTIYF. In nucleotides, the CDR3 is TGTGCCAGCAGCCCTACAATAGCTACAGGGAGCGGAAACACCATATATTTT.

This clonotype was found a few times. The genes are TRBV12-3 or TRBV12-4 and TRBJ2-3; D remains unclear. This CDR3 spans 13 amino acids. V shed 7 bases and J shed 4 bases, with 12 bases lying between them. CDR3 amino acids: CASNPLTSDTQYF. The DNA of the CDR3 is TGTGCCAGCAATCCCCTTACCTCAGATACGCAGTATTTT.

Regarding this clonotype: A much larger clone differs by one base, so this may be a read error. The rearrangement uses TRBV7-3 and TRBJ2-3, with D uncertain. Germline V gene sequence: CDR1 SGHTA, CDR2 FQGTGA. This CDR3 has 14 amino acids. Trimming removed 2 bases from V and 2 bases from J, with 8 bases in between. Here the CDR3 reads CASSLLGSTDTQYF. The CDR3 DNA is TGTGCCAGCAGCTTACTCGGCTCCACAGATACGCAGTATTTT.

The DNA of the CDR3 is TGTGCCATCAGTGAGACCGGGGGTGGCACAGATACGCAGTATTTT. Protein product: CAISETGGGTDTQYF. The chain has TRBV10-3 and TRBJ2-3; a weak D match, TRBD2 (6 bases). CDR1 and CDR2 (germline): ENHRY, SYGVKD. The CDR3 is 15 residues long. Trimming shortened V by 2 bases and J by 1 base, and 10 bases separated the two germline ends.

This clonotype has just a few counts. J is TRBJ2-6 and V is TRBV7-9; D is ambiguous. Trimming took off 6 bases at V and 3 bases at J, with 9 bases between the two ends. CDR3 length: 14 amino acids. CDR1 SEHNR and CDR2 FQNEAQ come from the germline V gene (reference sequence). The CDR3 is CASRSPGGANVLTF. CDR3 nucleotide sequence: TGTGCCAGCAGATCTCCGGGTGGGGCCAACGTCCTGACTTTC. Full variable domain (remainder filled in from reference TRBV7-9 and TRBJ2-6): DTGVSQNPRHKITKRGQNVTFRCDPISEHNRLYWYRQTLGQGPEFLTYFQNEAQLEKSRLLSDRFSAERPKGSFSTLEIQRTEQGDSAMYLCASRSPGGANVLTFGAGSRLTVL.

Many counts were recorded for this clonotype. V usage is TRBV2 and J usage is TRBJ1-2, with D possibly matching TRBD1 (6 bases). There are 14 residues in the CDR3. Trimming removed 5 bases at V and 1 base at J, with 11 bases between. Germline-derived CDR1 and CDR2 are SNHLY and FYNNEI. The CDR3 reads CASSWGGLNYGYTF. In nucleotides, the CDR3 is TGTGCCAGCAGTTGGGGGGGCCTTAACTATGGCTACACCTTC.

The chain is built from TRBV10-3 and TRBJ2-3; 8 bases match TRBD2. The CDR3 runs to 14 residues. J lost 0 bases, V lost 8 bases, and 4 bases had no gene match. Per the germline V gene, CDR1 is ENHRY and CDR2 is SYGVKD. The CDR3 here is CAIGAGASTDTQYF. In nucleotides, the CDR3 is TGTGCCATCGGAGCGGGAGCTAGCACAGATACGCAGTATTTT.